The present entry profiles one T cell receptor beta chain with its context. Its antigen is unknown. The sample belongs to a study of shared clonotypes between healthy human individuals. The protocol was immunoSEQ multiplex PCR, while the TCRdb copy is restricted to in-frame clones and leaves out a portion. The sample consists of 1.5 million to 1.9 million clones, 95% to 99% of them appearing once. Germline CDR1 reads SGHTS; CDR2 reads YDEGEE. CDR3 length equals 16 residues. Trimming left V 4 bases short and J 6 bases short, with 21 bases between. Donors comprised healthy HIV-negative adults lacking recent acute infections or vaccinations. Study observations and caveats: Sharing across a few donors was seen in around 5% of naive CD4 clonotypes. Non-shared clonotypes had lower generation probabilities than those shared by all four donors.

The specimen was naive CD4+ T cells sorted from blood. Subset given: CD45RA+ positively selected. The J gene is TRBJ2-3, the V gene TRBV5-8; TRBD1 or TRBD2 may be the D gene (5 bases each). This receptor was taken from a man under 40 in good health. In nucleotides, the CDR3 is TGTGCCAGCAGCAATGACCCGTTCGGGGCATGGGATACGCAGTATTTT. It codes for CASSNDPFGAWDTQYF.